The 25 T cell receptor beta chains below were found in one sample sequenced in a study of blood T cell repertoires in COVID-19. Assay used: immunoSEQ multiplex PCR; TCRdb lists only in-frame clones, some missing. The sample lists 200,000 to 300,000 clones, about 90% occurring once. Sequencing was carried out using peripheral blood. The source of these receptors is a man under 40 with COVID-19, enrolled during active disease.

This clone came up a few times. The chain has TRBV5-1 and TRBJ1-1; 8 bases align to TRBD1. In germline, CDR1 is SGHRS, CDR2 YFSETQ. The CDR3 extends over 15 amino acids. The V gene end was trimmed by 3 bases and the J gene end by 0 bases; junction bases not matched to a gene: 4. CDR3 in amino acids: CASSSRTGMNTEAFF. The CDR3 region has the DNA TGCGCCAGCAGCTCCCGGACAGGGATGAACACTGAAGCTTTCTTT.

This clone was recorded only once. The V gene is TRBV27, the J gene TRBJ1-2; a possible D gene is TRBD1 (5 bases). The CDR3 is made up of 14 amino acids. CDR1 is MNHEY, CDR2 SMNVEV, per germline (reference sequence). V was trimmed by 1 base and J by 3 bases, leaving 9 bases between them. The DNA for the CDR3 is TGTGCCAGCAGTTTATTGGGGGGTGACTATGGCTACACCTTC. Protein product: CASSLLGGDYGYTF.

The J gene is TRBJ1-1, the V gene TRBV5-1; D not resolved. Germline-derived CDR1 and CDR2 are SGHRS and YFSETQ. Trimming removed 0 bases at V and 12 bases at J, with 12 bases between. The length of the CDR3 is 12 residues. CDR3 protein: CASSLGPGGTFF. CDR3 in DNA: TGCGCCAGCAGCTTGGGGCCGGGAGGGACTTTCTTT.

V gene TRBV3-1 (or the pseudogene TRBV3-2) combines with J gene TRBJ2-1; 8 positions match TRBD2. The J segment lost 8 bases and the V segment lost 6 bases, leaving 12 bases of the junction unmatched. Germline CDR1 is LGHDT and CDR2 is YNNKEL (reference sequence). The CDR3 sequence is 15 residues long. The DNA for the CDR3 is TGTGCCAGCAGGCGAACGGGGGGGCCGAGGGATGAGCAGTTCTTC. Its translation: CASRRTGGPRDEQFF.

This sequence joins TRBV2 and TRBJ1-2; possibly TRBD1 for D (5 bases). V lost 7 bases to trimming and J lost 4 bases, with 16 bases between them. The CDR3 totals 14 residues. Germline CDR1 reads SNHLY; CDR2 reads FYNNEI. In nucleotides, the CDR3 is TGTGCCAGCACCCCGGCCGGGGGACTCTATGGCTACACCTTC. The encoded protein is CASTPAGGLYGYTF.

This chain's CDR3 is CASSLDEGTGNQPQHF. The CDR3 DNA sequence: TGTGCCAGCAGCTTAGATGAAGGGACAGGTAATCAGCCCCAGCATTTT. V gene TRBV11-2 combines with J gene TRBJ1-5; 8 bases align to TRBD1. There are 16 residues in the CDR3. V dropped 0 bases and J dropped 4; count of bases not matched to a gene: 5. Germline V gene lookup returns CDR1 SGHAT and CDR2 FQNNGV.

This chain's CDR3 is CASSPGTGAGGTEAFF. CDR3 bases: TGTGCCAGCAGCCCCGGGACAGGGGCGGGGGGCACTGAAGCTTTCTTT. This chain uses TRBV7-9 with TRBJ1-1, with 10 bases that match TRBD1. V gave up 5 bases and J gave up 4 bases; unmatched junction bases: 10. Germline lookup yields CDR1 SEHNR and CDR2 FQNEAQ (reference sequence). This CDR3 has 16 residues.

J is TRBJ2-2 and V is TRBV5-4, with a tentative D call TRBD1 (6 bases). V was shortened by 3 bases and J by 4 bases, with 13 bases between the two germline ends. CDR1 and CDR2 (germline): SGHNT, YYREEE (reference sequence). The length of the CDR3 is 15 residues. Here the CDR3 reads CASSSGQFLTGELFF. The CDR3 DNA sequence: TGTGCCAGCAGCTCCGGACAGTTTCTCACCGGGGAGCTGTTTTTT.

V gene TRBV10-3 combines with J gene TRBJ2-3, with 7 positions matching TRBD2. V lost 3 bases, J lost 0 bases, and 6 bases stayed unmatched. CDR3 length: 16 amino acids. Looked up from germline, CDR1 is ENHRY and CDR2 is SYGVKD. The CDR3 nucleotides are TGTGCCATCAGTGATCGCAGCGGGGCGAGCACAGATACGCAGTATTTT. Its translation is CAISDRSGASTDTQYF.

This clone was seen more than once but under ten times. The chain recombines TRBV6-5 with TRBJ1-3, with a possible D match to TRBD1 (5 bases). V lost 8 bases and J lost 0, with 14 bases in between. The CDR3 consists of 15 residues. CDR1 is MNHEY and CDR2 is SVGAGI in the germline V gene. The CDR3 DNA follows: TGTGCCAGCGGAACCGGGGGGGGCTCTGGAAACACCATATATTTT. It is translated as CASGTGGGSGNTIYF.

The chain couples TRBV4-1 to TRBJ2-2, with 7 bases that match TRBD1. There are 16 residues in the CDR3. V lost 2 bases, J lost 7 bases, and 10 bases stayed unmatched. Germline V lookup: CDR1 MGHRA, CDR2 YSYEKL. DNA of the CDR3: TGCGCCAGCAGCCAAAATCTCCAGGGGACAGTCGGGGAGCTGTTTTTT. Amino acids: CASSQNLQGTVGELFF.

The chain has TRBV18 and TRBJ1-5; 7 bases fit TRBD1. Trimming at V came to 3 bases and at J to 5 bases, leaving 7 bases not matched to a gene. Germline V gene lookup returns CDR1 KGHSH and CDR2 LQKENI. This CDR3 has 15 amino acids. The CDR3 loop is CASSPGTDFYQPQHF. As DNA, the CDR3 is TGTGCCAGCTCACCCGGGACAGATTTTTATCAGCCCCAGCATTTT.

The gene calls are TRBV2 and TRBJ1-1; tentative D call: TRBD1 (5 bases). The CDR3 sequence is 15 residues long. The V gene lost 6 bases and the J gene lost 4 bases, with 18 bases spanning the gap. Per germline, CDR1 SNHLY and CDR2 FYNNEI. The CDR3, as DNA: TGTGCCAGCAGGCTCAGGGCGCTTTTTGGCACTGAAGCTTTCTTT. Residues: CASRLRALFGTEAFF.

The DNA for the CDR3 is TGTGCCAGCAGCGTAGAAACGACAGGGAGGTCGGGCACCGGGGAGCTGTTTTTT. This encodes CASSVETTGRSGTGELFF. The gene calls are TRBV9 and TRBJ2-2, with TRBD1 as a possible D gene (7 bases). V lost 0 bases, J lost 4 bases, and 19 bases lay in between. CDR3 length: 18 residues. Germline V CDR1 and CDR2: SGDLS, YYNGEE.

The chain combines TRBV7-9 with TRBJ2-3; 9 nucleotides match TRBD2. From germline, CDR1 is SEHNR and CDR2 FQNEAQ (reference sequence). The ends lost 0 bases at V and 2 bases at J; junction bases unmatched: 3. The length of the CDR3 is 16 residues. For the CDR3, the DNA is TGTGCCAGCAGCTTAGCCAGCGGGGGGACCACAGATACGCAGTATTTT. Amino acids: CASSLASGGTTDTQYF.

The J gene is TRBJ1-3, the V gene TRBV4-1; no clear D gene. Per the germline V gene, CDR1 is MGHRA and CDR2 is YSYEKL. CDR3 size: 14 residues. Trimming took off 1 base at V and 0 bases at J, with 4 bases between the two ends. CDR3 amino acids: CASSQAGSGNTIYF. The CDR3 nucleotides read TGCGCCAGCAGCCAAGCGGGCTCTGGAAACACCATATATTTT.

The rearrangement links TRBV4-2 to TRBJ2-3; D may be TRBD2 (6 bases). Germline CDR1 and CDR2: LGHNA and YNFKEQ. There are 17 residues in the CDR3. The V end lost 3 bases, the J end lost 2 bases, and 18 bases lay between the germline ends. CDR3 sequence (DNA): TGTGCCAGCAGCCAGATAGGCGTGCGGGACCTCACAGATACGCAGTATTTT. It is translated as CASSQIGVRDLTDTQYF.

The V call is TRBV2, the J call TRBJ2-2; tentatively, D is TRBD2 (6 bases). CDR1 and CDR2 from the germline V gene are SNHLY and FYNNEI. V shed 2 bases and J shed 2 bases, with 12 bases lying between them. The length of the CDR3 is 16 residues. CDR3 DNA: TGTGCCAGCAGTGAATTGGGACTCCCTAACACCGGGGAGCTGTTTTTT. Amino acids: CASSELGLPNTGELFF.

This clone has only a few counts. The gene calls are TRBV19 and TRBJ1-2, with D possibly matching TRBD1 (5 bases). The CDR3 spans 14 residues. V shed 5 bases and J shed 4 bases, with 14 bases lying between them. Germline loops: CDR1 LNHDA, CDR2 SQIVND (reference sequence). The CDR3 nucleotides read TGTGCCAGTAGTGTGACAGAAACCACCTATGGCTACACCTTC. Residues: CASSVTETTYGYTF.

The CDR3 DNA is TGCAGCGTTAGCAGGGAATTGAACACTGAAGCTTTCTTT. It translates to CSVSRELNTEAFF. The J gene is TRBJ1-1, the V gene TRBV29-1; D might be TRBD1 (5 bases). The CDR3 length is 13 residues. The germline V gene encodes CDR1 SQVTM and CDR2 ANQGSEA. V lost 5 bases to trimming and J lost 0 bases, with 10 bases between them.

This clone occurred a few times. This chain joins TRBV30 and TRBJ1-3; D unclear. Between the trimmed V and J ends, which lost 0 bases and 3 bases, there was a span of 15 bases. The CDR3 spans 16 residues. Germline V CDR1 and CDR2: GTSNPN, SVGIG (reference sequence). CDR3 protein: CAWSVRPGILGNTIYF. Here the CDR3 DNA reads TGTGCCTGGAGTGTACGGCCAGGTATTCTTGGAAACACCATATATTTT.

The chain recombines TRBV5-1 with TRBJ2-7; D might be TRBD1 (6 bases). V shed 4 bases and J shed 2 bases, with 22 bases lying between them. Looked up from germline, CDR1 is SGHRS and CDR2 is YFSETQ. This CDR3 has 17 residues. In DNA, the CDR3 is TGCGCCAGCAGCCAGCACATATTTGAGGGGGTTACCTACGAGCAGTACTTC. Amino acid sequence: CASSQHIFEGVTYEQYF. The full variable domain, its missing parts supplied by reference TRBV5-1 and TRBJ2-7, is KAGVTQTPRYLIKTRGQQVTLSCSPISGHRSVSWYQQTPGQGLQFLFEYFSETQRNKGNFPGRFSGRQFSNSRSEMNVSTLELGDSALYLCASSQHIFEGVTYEQYFGPGTRLTVT.

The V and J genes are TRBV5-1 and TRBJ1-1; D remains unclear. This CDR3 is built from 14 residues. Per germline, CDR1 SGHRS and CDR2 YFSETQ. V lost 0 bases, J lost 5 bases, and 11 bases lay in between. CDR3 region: CASSLGPGRTEAFF. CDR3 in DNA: TGCGCCAGCAGCTTGGGGCCGGGTCGAACTGAAGCTTTCTTT.

The CDR3 DNA sequence: TGTGCCAGCACCCACCGAGACAGGAACACTGAAGCTTTCTTT. Its protein is CASTHRDRNTEAFF. The J gene is TRBJ1-1, the V gene TRBV7-3; D is perhaps TRBD1 (5 bases). The CDR3 spans 14 residues. V was cut by 7 bases and J by 1 base, with 13 bases left in between. The germline V gene encodes CDR1 SGHTA and CDR2 FQGTGA.

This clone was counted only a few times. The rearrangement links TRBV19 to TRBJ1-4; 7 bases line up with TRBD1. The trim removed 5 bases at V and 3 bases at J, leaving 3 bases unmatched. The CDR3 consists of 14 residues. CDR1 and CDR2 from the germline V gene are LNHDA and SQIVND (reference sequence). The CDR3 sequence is CASSPQGANEKLFF. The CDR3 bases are TGTGCCAGTAGTCCTCAGGGGGCTAATGAAAAACTGTTTTTT.